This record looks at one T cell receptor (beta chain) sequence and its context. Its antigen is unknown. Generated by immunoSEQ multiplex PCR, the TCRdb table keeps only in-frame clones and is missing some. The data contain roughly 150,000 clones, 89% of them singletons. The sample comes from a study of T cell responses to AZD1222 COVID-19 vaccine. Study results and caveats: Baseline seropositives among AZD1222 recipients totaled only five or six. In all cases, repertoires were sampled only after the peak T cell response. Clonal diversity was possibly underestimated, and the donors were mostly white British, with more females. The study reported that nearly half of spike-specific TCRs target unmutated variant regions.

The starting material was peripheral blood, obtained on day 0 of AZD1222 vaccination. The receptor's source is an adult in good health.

CDR3 sequence reads: CASRLTVSNEQFF. In DNA form, the CDR3 reads TGTGCCAGCAGATTGACAGTATCCAATGAGCAGTTCTTC. V gene TRBV6-5 combines with J gene TRBJ2-1; D perhaps matches TRBD1 (5 bases). Between the trimmed V and J ends, which lost 6 bases and 6 bases, there was a span of 12 bases. The CDR3 sequence is 13 residues long. The V gene's germline CDR1 is MNHEY and CDR2 SVGAGI.